This TCR beta chain stems from a study of PD-L1 blockade in urothelial cancer. The wider study: Investigators checked blood 3 weeks (second dose) and 6 weeks after treatment start. Blood-derived samples held a median roughly 140,000 T cells.

Profiled with immunoSEQ multiplex PCR; TCRdb holds only in-frame clones, not every one. Among some 97,000 clones listed, roughly nine tenths were seen once. Locally advanced or metastatic urothelial carcinoma affected all patients. From germline, CDR1 is SNHLY and CDR2 FYNNEI. This CDR3 region has 15 residues. V was pared by 7 bases and J by 5 bases, with 11 bases of the junction left unmatched. The starting material was PBMCs, obtained around atezolizumab (anti-PD-L1) treatment. The clonotype comes from an elderly woman with urothelial cancer. The chain combines TRBV2 with TRBJ1-1; 9 bases fit TRBD1. The CDR3, as DNA: TGTGCCAGCACTTGGGGTCGGGACAGGGATACTGAAGCTTTCTTT. Translating it yields CASTWGRDRDTEAFF. Full variable domain (missing parts from reference TRBV2 and TRBJ1-1): EPEVTQTPSHQVTQMGQEVILRCVPISNHLYFYWYRQILGQKVEFLVSFYNNEISEKSEIFDDQFSVERPDGSNFTLKIRSTKLEDSAMYFCASTWGRDRDTEAFFGQGTRLTVV.